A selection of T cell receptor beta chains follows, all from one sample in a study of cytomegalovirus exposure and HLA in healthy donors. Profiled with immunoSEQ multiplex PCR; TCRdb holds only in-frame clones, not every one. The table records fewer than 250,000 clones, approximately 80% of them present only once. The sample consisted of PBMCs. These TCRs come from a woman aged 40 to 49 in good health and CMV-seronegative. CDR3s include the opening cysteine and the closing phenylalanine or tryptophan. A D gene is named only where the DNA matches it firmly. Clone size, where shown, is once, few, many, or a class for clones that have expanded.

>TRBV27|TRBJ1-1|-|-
TGTGCCAGCAGTTCAGAGCAGGGTGGGCCCGCAAAAGCTTTCTTT
CASSSEQGGPAKAFF
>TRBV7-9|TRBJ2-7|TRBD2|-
TGTTCCAGCAGCTTAAGAGGTCCTGTAAGCGGGATTATCCGCCACGAGCAGTACTTC
CSSSLRGPVSGIIRHEQYF
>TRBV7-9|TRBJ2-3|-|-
TGTGCCAGCAGCTTTGGCGCAGGGGGCACAGATACGCAGTATTTT
CASSFGAGGTDTQYF
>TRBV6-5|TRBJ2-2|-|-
TGTGCCAGCAGGCCTCCCGCGGCGGCGGGGGAGCTGTTTTTT
CASRPPAAAGELFF
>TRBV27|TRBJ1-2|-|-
TGTGCCAGCAGCCCCACACAGGCGGCCCGTGCCCAGTATGGCTACACCTTC
CASSPTQAARAQYGYTF
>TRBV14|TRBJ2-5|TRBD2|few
TGTGCCAGCAGCCAATTTTCGGGATCACTAGCGGGCCAAGAGACCCAGTACTTC
CASSQFSGSLAGQETQYF
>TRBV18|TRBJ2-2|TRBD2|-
TGTGCCAGCTCACCACGGATCACTAGCGGGAACACCGGGGAGCTGTTTTTT
CASSPRITSGNTGELFF
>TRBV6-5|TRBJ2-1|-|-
TGTGCCAGCAGCCCACCCCCGGGGAACCTGTTCTTC
CASSPPPGNLFF
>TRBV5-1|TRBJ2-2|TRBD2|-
TGCGCCAGCAGCCCCCGGGGGGGGAGCCGGGAGCTGTTTTTT
CASSPRGGSRELFF
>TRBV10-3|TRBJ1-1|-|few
TGTGCCATCAGTGATCTGGGGCAGGGAACTTTAAACACTGAAGCTTTCTTT
CAISDLGQGTLNTEAFF
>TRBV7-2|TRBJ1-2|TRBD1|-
TGTGCCAGCAGCTTAGTCGAGGGGGCTTATGGCTACACCTTC
CASSLVEGAYGYTF
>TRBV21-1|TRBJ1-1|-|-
TGTGCCAGCAGCAAAGGGGTAAGGGGAAATTTGAAAACTGAAGCTTTCTTT
CASSKGVRGNLKTEAFF
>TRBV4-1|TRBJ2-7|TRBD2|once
TGCGCCAGCAGCCAAGATACCCCGGGTGGGCTAGCGGAGCCCGCGCAGTACTTC
CASSQDTPGGLAEPAQYF
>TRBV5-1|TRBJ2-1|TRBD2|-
TGCGCCAGCAGCAAGGGACTAGCGGGAGACCCGGAGCAGTTCTTC
CASSKGLAGDPEQFF
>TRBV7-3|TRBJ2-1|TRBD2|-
TGTGCCAGCACCGCGGGGGGTATTTCCTACAATGAGCAGTTCTTC
CASTAGGISYNEQFF
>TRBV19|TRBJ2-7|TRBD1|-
TGTGCCAGTAGTAGTTCAGGGGGCGGCTACGAGCAGTACTTC
CASSSSGGGYEQYF
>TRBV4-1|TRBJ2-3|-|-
TGCGCCAGCAGCCAAGAGGGGCCGACAGATACGCAGTATTTT
CASSQEGPTDTQYF
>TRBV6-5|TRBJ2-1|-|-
TGTGCCAGCAGTTACGTCGATGGGGCCGAGCAGTTCTTC
CASSYVDGAEQFF
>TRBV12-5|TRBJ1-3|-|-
TGTGCTAGTGGCTCCGAGGGAAACACCATATATTTT
CASGSEGNTIYF
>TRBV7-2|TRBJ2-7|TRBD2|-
TGTGCCAGCAGTTGGGGGGGGAGGACCTACGAGCAGTACTTC
CASSWGGRTYEQYF